This paragraph reports one TCR beta chain. The study ran its PCR with 60 Vbeta and 13 Jbeta primers. Profiling relied on immunoSEQ multiplex PCR, and the TCRdb table lists in-frame clones only, not all of them. Here the sample spans 150,000 to 250,000 clones, roughly 78% being singletons. The sample originates from a study of cytomegalovirus exposure and HLA in healthy donors. V shed 2 bases and J 2 bases; nucleotides not matched to a gene: 5. The V gene's germline CDR1 is SGHAT and CDR2 FQNNGV. This CDR3 has 15 residues. The chain joins TRBV11-2 to TRBJ2-5; 7 positions agree with TRBD2. The TCR originated in a girl aged 5-17 years in good health and CMV-seropositive. Sequencing input: PBMCs. This chain's CDR3 is CASSLSTGGQETQYF. For the CDR3, the DNA is TGTGCCAGCAGCTTATCCACGGGGGGTCAAGAGACCCAGTACTTC.